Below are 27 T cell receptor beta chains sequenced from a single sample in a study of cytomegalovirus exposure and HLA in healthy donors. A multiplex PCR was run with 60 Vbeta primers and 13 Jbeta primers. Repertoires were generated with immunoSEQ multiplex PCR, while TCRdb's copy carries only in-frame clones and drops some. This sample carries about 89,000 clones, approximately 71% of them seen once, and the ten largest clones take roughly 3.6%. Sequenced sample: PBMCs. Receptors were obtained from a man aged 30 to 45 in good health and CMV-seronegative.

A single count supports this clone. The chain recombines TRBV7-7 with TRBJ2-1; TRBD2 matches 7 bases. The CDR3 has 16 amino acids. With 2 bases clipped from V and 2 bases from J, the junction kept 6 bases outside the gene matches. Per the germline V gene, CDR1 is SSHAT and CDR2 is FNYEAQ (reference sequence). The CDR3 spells CASSLSAGDAYNEQFF. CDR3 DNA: TGTGCCAGCAGCTTATCGGCGGGGGACGCCTACAATGAGCAGTTCTTC.

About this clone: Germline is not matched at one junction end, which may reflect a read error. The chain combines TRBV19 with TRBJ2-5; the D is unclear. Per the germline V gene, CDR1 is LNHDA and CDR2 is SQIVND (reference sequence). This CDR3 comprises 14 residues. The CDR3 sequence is CASSRQVNQETQHF. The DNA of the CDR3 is TGTGCCAGTAGTCGGCAGGTAAACCAAGAGACCCAGCACTTC. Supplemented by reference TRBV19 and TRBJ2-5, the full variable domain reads DGGITQSPKYLFRKEGQNVTLSCEQNLNHDAMYWYRQDPGQGLRLIYYSQIVNDFQKGDIAEGYSVSREKKESFPLTVTSAQKNPTAFYLCASSRQVNQETQHFGPGTRLLVL.

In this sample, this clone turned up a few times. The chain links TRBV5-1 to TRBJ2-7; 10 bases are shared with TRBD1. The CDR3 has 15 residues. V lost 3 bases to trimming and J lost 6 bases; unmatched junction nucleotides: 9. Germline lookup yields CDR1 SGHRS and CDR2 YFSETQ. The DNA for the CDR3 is TGCGCCAGCAGCTGGGGGACAGGGGCGGATCGCGAGCAGTACTTC. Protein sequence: CASSWGTGADREQYF.

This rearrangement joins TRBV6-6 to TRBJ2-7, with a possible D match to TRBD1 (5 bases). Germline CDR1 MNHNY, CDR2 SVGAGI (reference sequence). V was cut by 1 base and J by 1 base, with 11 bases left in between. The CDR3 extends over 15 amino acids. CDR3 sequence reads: CASSYLQDSSYEQYF. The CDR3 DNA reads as TGTGCCAGCAGTTACTTACAGGATAGTTCCTACGAGCAGTACTTC.

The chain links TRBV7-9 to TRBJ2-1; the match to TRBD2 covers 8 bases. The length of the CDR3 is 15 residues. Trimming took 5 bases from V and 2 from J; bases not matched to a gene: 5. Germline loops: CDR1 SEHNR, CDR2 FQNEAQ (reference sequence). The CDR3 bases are TGTGCCAGCAGCCCAGCGGGAGTCACCTACAATGAGCAGTTCTTC. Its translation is CASSPAGVTYNEQFF.

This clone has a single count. CDR3: CASSSGQATEAFF. Here the CDR3 DNA reads TGTGCCAGCAGTTCGGGACAGGCCACTGAAGCTTTCTTT. The V and J genes are TRBV6-5 and TRBJ1-1; 8 positions match TRBD1. V was clipped by 4 bases and J by 4 bases; unmatched bases: 2. This CDR3 comprises 13 residues. Germline CDR1 reads MNHEY; CDR2 reads SVGAGI.

The chain's CDR3 is CASSLLYRGDSNQPQHF. The DNA of the CDR3 is TGTGCCAGCAGCTTACTGTACAGGGGCGATAGCAATCAGCCCCAGCATTTT. The J gene is TRBJ1-5, the V gene TRBV7-8, with 7 bases fitting TRBD1. This CDR3 comprises 17 residues. V lost 2 bases and J lost 0; bases outside the gene matches: 7. Germline loops: CDR1 SGHVS, CDR2 FQNEAQ.

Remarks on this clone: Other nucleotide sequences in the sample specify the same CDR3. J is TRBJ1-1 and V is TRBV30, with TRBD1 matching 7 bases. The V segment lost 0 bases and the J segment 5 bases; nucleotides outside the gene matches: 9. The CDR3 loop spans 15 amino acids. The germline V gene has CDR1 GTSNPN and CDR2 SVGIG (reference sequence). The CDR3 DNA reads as TGTGCCTGGAGTGTACCGGACAGGAGGAATACTGAAGCTTTCTTT. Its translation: CAWSVPDRRNTEAFF.

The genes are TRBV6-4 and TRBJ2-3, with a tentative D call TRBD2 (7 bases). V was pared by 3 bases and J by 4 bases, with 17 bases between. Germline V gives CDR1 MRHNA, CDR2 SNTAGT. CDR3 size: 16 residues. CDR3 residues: CASSEGGGAGPDTQYF. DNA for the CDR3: TGTGCCAGCAGTGAGGGAGGGGGGGCTGGGCCAGATACGCAGTATTTT.

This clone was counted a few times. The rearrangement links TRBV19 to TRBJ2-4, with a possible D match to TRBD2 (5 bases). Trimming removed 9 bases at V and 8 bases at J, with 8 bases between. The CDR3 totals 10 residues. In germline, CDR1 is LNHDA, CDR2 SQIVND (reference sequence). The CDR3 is CASEGDIQYF. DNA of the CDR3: TGTGCCAGCGAGGGAGACATTCAGTACTTC.

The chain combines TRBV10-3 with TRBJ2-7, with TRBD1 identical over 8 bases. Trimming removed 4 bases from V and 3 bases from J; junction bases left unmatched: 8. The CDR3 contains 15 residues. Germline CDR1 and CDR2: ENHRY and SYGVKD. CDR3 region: CAISGGTGGRYEQYF. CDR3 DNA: TGTGCCATCAGTGGGGGGACAGGAGGTCGCTACGAGCAGTACTTC.

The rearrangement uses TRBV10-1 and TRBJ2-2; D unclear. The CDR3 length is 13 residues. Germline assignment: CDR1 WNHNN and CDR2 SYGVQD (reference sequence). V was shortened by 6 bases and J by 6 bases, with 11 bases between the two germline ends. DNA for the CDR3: TGCGCCAGCAGCCGGGTTCGCTCCGGGGAGCTGTTTTTT. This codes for CASSRVRSGELFF.

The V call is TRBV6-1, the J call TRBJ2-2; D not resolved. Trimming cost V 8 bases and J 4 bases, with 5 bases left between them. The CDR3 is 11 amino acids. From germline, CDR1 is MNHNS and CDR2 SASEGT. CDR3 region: CASGITGELFF. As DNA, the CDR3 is TGTGCCAGCGGCATCACCGGGGAGCTGTTTTTT.

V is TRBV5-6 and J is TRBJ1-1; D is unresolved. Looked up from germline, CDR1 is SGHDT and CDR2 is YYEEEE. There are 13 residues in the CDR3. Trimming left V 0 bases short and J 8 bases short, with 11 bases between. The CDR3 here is CASSLARWREAFF. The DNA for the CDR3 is TGTGCCAGCAGCTTGGCCCGCTGGCGGGAAGCTTTCTTT.

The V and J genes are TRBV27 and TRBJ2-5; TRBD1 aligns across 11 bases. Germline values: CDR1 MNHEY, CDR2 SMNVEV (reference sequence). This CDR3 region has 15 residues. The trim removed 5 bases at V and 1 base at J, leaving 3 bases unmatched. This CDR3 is CASSPGTGGQETQYF. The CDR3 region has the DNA TGTGCCAGCAGTCCAGGGACAGGGGGCCAAGAGACCCAGTACTTC.

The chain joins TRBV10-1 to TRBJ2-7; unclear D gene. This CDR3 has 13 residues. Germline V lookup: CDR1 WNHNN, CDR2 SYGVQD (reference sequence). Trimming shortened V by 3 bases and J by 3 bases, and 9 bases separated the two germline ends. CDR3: CASSDGPIYEQYF. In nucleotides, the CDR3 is TGCGCCAGCAGTGATGGGCCGATCTACGAGCAGTACTTC.

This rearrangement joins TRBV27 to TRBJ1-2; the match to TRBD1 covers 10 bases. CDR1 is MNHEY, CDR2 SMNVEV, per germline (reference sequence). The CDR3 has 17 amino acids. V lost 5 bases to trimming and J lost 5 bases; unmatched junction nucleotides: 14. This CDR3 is CASSPTGGRRPGYGYTF. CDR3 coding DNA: TGTGCCAGCAGTCCGACAGGGGGCCGACGCCCCGGTTATGGCTACACCTTC.

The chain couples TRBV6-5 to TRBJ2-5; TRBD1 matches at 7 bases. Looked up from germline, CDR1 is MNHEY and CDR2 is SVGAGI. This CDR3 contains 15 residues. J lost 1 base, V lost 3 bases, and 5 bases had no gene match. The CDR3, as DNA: TGTGCCAGCAGTTATTCTTACAGGGGCCAAGAGACCCAGTACTTC. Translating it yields CASSYSYRGQETQYF.

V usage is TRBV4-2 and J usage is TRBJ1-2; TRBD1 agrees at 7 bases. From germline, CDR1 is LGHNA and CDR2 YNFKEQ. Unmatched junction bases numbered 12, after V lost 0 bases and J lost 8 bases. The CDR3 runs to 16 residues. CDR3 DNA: TGTGCCAGCAGCCAAGAAGGGGGTAGACAGGGTGGAGGCTACACCTTC. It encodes CASSQEGGRQGGGYTF.

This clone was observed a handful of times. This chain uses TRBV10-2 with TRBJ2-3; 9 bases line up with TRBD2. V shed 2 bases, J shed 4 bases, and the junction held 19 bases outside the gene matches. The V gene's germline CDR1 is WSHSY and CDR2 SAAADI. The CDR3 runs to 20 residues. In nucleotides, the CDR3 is TGCGCCAGCAGTGAGAGGCCCCTGTGGGCGGGGGGGCAGGGCGCAGATACGCAGTATTTT. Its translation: CASSERPLWAGGQGADTQYF.

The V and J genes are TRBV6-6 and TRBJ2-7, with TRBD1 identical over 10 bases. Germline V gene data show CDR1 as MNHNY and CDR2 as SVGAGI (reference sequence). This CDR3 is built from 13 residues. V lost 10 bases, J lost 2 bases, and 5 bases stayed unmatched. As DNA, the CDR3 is TGTGCCACCACCGGACAGGGGGCCTACGAGCAGTACTTC. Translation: CATTGQGAYEQYF.

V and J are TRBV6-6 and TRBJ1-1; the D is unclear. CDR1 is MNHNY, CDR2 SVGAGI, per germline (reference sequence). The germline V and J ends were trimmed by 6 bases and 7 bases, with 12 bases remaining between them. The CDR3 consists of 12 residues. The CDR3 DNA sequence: TGTGCCAGCAGAACCGACAATTATGAAGCTTTCTTT. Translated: CASRTDNYEAFF.

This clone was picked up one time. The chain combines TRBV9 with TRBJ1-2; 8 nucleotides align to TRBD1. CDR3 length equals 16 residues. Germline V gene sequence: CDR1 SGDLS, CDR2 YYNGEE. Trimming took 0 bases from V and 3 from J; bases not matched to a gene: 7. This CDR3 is CASSVGASGGYYGYTF. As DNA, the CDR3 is TGTGCCAGCAGCGTAGGGGCCTCAGGGGGCTACTATGGCTACACCTTC.

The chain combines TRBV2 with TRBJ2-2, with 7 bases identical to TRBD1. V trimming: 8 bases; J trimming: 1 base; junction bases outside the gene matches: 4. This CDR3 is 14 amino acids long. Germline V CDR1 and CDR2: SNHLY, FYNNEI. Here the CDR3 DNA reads TGTGCCAGCTCCTGGACAGGGAACACCGGGGAGCTGTTTTTT. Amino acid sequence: CASSWTGNTGELFF.

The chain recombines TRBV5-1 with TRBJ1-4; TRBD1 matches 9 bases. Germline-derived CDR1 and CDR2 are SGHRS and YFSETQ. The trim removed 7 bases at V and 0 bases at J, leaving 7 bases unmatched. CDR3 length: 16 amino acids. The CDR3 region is CASGPGQGPTNEKLFF. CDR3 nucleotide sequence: TGCGCCAGCGGGCCCGGACAGGGGCCAACTAATGAAAAACTGTTTTTT. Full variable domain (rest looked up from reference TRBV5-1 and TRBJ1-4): KAGVTQTPRYLIKTRGQQVTLSCSPISGHRSVSWYQQTPGQGLQFLFEYFSETQRNKGNFPGRFSGRQFSNSRSEMNVSTLELGDSALYLCASGPGQGPTNEKLFFGSGTQLSVL.

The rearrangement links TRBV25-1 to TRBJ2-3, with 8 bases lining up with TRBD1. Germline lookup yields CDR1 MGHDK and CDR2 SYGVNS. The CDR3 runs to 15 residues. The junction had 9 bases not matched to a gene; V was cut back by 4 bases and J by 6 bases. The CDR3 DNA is TGTGCCAGCAGTGCGGCAGGACAGGGTGTGGATACGCAGTATTTT. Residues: CASSAAGQGVDTQYF. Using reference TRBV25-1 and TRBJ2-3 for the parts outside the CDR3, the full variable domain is EADIYQTPRYLVIGTGKKITLECSQTMGHDKMYWYQQDPGMELHLIHYSYGVNSTEKGDLSSESTVSRIRTEHFPLTLESARPSHTSQYLCASSAAGQGVDTQYFGPGTRLTVL.

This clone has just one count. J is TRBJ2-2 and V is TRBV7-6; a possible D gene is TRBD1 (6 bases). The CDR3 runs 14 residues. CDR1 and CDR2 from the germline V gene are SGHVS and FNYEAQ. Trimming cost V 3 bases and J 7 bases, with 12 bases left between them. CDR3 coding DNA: TGTGCCAGCAGCTTCCAGGGGCGGAACGGGGAGCTGTTTTTT. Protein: CASSFQGRNGELFF. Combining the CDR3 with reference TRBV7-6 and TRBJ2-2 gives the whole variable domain GAGVSQSPRYKVTKRGQDVALRCDPISGHVSLYWYRQALGQGPEFLTYFNYEAQQDKSGLPNDRFSAERPEGSISTLTIQRTEQRDSAMYRCASSFQGRNGELFFGEGSRLTVL.